This is a list of T cell receptor beta chains from one sample in a study of shared clonotypes between healthy human individuals. Data came from immunoSEQ multiplex PCR; TCRdb stores just in-frame clones and leaves some out. The table records about 690,000 clones, 90% of them present only once. The source material was memory CD8+ T cells from PBMCs. All receptors derive from a man aged 18 to 30 in good health. Some clones in this sample may be carry-over from other donors' samples. CDR3s include the opening cysteine and the closing phenylalanine or tryptophan. Fields, in order: V gene, D gene, J gene, clone size, CDR3 protein, CDR3 DNA. D genes are given only for firm matches. Clone size appears in some rows only: once, few, many, or a class for an expanded clone.

TRBV27	NA	TRBJ1-5	NA	CASSLSGLFNQPQHF	TGTGCCAGCAGTTTATCGGGACTTTTCAATCAGCCCCAGCATTTT
TRBV2	TRBD1	TRBJ2-2	once	CASSTRGRPGELFF	TGTGCCAGCAGTACCAGGGGGCGGCCCGGGGAGCTGTTTTTT
TRBV7-6	TRBD2	TRBJ2-3	NA	CASSPRTSGGSTDTQYF	TGTGCCAGCAGCCCACGGACTAGCGGAGGGAGCACAGATACGCAGTATTTT
TRBV6-5	NA	TRBJ2-5	NA	CASSPVSPVETQYF	TGTGCCAGCAGCCCGGTCAGCCCGGTGGAGACCCAGTACTTC
TRBV5-1	NA	TRBJ1-2	NA	CASSSPGQIYYGYTF	TGCGCCAGCAGCTCACCGGGACAAATCTACTATGGCTACACCTTC
TRBV28	TRBD2	TRBJ2-7	NA	CASSIAGRYEQYF	TGTGCCAGCAGTATAGCGGGACGGTACGAGCAGTACTTC
TRBV4-2	NA	TRBJ2-1	NA	CASSRGRDFDEQFF	TGTGCCAGCAGCCGAGGCCGGGACTTCGATGAGCAGTTCTTC
TRBV6-1	NA	TRBJ2-1	NA	CASNPLGARPNEQFF	TGTGCCAGCAACCCCCTCGGGGCTAGACCCAATGAGCAGTTCTTC
TRBV21-1	NA	TRBJ1-2	NA	CASSKGRAGANYGYTF	TGTGCCAGCAGCAAGGGTCGGGCAGGGGCTAACTATGGCTACACCTTC
TRBV6-5	NA	TRBJ2-3	NA	CASSYARQGTDTQYF	TGTGCCAGCAGTTACGCCAGGCAGGGCACAGATACGCAGTATTTT
TRBV2	NA	TRBJ2-2	NA	CASEVPTPLTGELFF	TGTGCCAGCGAGGTACCGACACCCCTCACCGGGGAGCTGTTTTTT
TRBV28	NA	TRBJ2-1	once	CASSLFAGSLHGQFF	TGTGCCAGCAGTTTGTTTGCGGGGAGTCTGCATGGGCAGTTCTTC
TRBV6-1	NA	TRBJ2-3	NA	CATGWVGRTDTQYF	TGTGCCACTGGGTGGGTTGGCCGCACAGATACGCAGTATTTT
TRBV27	NA	TRBJ2-1	NA	CASSFLPRSYNEQFF	TGTGCCAGCAGTTTCTTGCCACGGTCCTACAATGAGCAGTTCTTC
TRBV4-2	NA	TRBJ2-2	NA	CASLRCQEGVWELFF	TGTGCCAGCCTCAGGTGCCAGGAGGGGGTCTGGGAGCTGTTTTTT
TRBV9	NA	TRBJ1-3	NA	CASSVEGYTGNTIYF	TGTGCCAGCAGCGTAGAAGGTTATACTGGAAACACCATATATTTT
TRBV30	TRBD1	TRBJ2-1	NA	CASGPRYNRGPHNEQFF	TGTGCCTCGGGACCCCGCTATAACAGGGGGCCCCACAATGAGCAGTTCTTC
TRBV5-4	NA	TRBJ2-7	NA	CASSLRLASSYEQYF	TGTGCCAGCAGCTTGCGGCTAGCGAGCTCCTACGAGCAGTACTTC
TRBV27	NA	TRBJ1-1	NA	CASSPRDMTEAFF	TGTGCCAGCAGTCCACGGGACATGACTGAAGCTTTCTTT
TRBV27	TRBD1	TRBJ1-5	NA	CASNRGNKTGGGCNQPQHF	TGTGCCAGCAATCGGGGCAATAAGACAGGGGGAGGTTGCAATCAGCCCCAGCATTTT
TRBV9	NA	TRBJ2-1	NA	CASSADWTVRYNEQFF	TGTGCCAGCAGCGCCGACTGGACGGTAAGGTACAATGAGCAGTTCTTC
TRBV25-1	NA	TRBJ1-5	once	CASGRTGSQPQHF	TGTGCCAGCGGAAGAACAGGGAGTCAGCCCCAGCATTTT
TRBV4-1	TRBD2	TRBJ2-3	NA	CASSQDIAGGLDTQYF	TGCGCCAGCAGCCAAGATATCGCGGGAGGGTTAGATACGCAGTATTTT
TRBV27	NA	TRBJ1-1	NA	CASSFARNTEAFF	TGTGCCAGCAGTTTTGCCAGGAACACTGAAGCTTTCTTT
TRBV2	NA	TRBJ1-1	NA	CASSEHGLLNTEAFF	TGTGCCAGCAGTGAACATGGACTGCTGAACACTGAAGCTTTCTTT
TRBV19	TRBD2	TRBJ2-1	NA	CASSIGLAAYNEQFF	TGTGCCAGTAGTATCGGACTAGCGGCTTACAATGAGCAGTTCTTC